This is a list of T cell receptor beta chains from one sample in a study of T cells after somatic rescue of genetic block. TCRdb's copy holds only in-frame clones and misses some; the assay was immunoSEQ multiplex PCR. The repertoire holds fewer than 15,000 clones, with about 70% as singletons. Sample: peripheral blood mononuclear cells (PBMCs). All receptors derive from a boy aged 5-17 years. Both conserved end residues are part of each CDR3. The order of the fields is J gene, D gene, V gene, CDR3 length, clone size, CDR3 protein, CDR3 DNA. A D gene is named only where the DNA matches it firmly. Where a row states a size, it is once, few, many or the class of an expanded clone; other rows omit it.

TRBJ1-2	TRBD1	TRBV4-2	15	few	CASSPPGTASYGYTF	TGTGCCAGCAGCCCGCCCGGGACAGCTTCCTATGGCTACACCTTC
TRBJ2-7	.	TRBV28	11	.	CASSFQGEQYF	TGTGCCAGCAGTTTTCAGGGCGAGCAGTACTTC
TRBJ2-1	TRBD1	TRBV18	15	.	CASSPSPGTGNEQFF	TGTGCCAGCTCACCCTCTCCCGGGACAGGGAACGAGCAGTTCTTC
TRBJ1-6	.	TRBV28	14	.	CASSLPVYNSPLHF	TGTGCCAGCAGTTTACCAGTTTATAATTCACCCCTCCACTTT
TRBJ2-5	.	TRBV18	14	.	CASSPPGGRETQYF	TGTGCCAGCTCACCACCGGGGGGGCGTGAGACCCAGTACTTC
TRBJ1-1	.	TRBV30	13	few	CAWSVGLNTEAFF	TGTGCCTGGAGTGTAGGTTTGAACACTGAAGCTTTCTTT
TRBJ2-3	.	TRBV28	15	.	CASSSMPRGPDTQYF	TGTGCCAGCAGCTCAATGCCCAGGGGTCCAGATACGCAGTATTTT
TRBJ2-3	TRBD2	TRBV7-9	16	.	CASSPGTSGNTDTQYF	TGTGCCAGCAGCCCCGGGACTAGCGGGAACACAGATACGCAGTATTTT
TRBJ2-1	TRBD2	TRBV2	19	large	CASSPSAPGLAVTYNEQFF	TGTGCCAGCAGTCCAAGCGCCCCGGGACTAGCGGTGACCTACAATGAGCAGTTCTTC
TRBJ2-1	.	TRBV7-9	15	.	CASSLGGTLYNEQFF	TGTGCCAGCAGCTTGGGAGGCACCCTCTACAATGAGCAGTTCTTC
TRBJ2-1	TRBD2	TRBV10-1	14	.	CASSDRLAGNEQFF	TGCGCCAGCAGTGACCGCCTAGCGGGAAACGAGCAGTTCTTC
TRBJ1-5	.	TRBV2	15	.	CASSSDSNSNQPQHF	TGTGCCAGCAGTTCGGACAGCAATAGCAATCAGCCCCAGCATTTT
TRBJ2-2	.	TRBV7-9	14	few	CASSLNRVAGELFF	TGTGCCAGCAGCTTAAACAGGGTTGCCGGGGAGCTGTTTTTT
TRBJ2-1	.	TRBV18	17	.	CASSPRTGITAYNEQFF	TGTGCCAGCTCACCCCGAACCGGGATTACGGCATACAATGAGCAGTTCTTC
TRBJ1-4	.	TRBV4-1	14	.	CASSQTGGNEKLFF	TGCGCCAGCAGCCAAACGGGGGGAAATGAAAAACTGTTTTTT
TRBJ1-5	TRBD1	TRBV19	14	.	CASQTGAYNQPQHF	TGTGCCAGTCAAACAGGGGCTTACAATCAGCCCCAGCATTTT
TRBJ2-5	.	TRBV5-4	14	few	CASSLALAQSTQYF	TGTGCCAGCAGCTTGGCGCTAGCCCAGTCCACCCAGTACTTC
TRBJ2-5	TRBD2	TRBV5-1	16	few	CASSLGWRGDQETQYF	TGCGCCAGCAGCTTGGGGTGGCGGGGGGATCAAGAGACCCAGTACTTC
TRBJ2-2	TRBD2	TRBV11-3	14	few	CASSSRTSVGELFF	TGTGCCAGCAGCTCCAGGACTAGCGTTGGGGAGCTGTTTTTT
TRBJ1-6	.	TRBV6-1	12	.	CASSRLSSPLHF	TGTGCCAGCAGTCGGTTAAGCTCACCCCTCCACTTT
TRBJ2-7	.	TRBV28	15	.	CASSSPRAGRYEQYF	TGTGCCAGCAGTTCCCCTAGGGCGGGCCGCTACGAGCAGTACTTC
TRBJ2-7	TRBD2	TRBV15	14	.	CATSRPSGRNEQYF	TGTGCCACCAGCAGACCTAGCGGGAGAAACGAGCAGTACTTC
TRBJ1-2	.	TRBV15	13	.	CATSRGGNYGYTF	TGTGCCACCAGCAGAGGAGGGAACTATGGCTACACCTTC
TRBJ2-7	.	TRBV11-2	14	.	CASSFAFGGGEQYF	TGTGCCAGCAGCTTCGCCTTTGGGGGCGGCGAGCAGTACTTC
TRBJ2-5	.	TRBV11-2	14	.	CASGAPAGQETQYF	TGTGCCAGCGGTGCTCCCGCAGGACAAGAGACCCAGTACTTC
TRBJ1-1	.	TRBV6-5	15	few	CASSFDNLLDTEAFF	TGTGCCAGCAGCTTCGACAACTTGCTCGACACTGAAGCTTTCTTT
TRBJ2-3	TRBD2	TRBV10-3	17	.	CAISESWRGGDTDTQYF	TGTGCCATCAGTGAGTCGTGGCGGGGGGGCGATACAGATACGCAGTATTTT
TRBJ1-1	.	TRBV7-9	16	.	CASSLPRDRLNTEAFF	TGTGCCAGCAGCTTACCCCGTGACAGGTTGAACACTGAAGCTTTCTTT
TRBJ2-3	.	TRBV27	13	.	CASRPRGTDTQYF	TGTGCCAGCAGGCCTAGGGGCACAGATACGCAGTATTTT
TRBJ2-1	.	TRBV30	13	.	CAWSAASYDEQFF	TGTGCCTGGAGTGCGGCCTCTTACGATGAGCAGTTCTTC
TRBJ2-1	.	TRBV5-8	15	.	CASSFTRGAHNEQFF	TGTGCCAGCAGCTTTACAAGGGGAGCTCACAATGAGCAGTTCTTC
TRBJ2-7	.	TRBV28	13	once	CASRAHSSYEQYF	TGTGCCAGCAGAGCCCACAGCTCCTACGAGCAGTACTTC
TRBJ2-7	TRBD2	TRBV11-2	18	medium-sized	CASSPPGTSGSAYYEQYF	TGTGCCAGCAGTCCTCCCGGGACTAGCGGGAGTGCTTACTACGAGCAGTACTTC
TRBJ2-6	.	TRBV7-3	13	.	CASRNSGANVLTF	TGTGCCAGCCGAAACTCTGGGGCCAACGTCCTGACTTTC
TRBJ2-5	.	TRBV6-1	16	.	CASSELVGQSRETQYF	TGTGCCAGCAGTGAATTAGTAGGGCAATCGAGGGAGACCCAGTACTTC
TRBJ1-6	.	TRBV15	16	few	CATSIETTGSLSPLHF	TGTGCCACCAGCATAGAGACGACAGGTTCCCTTTCACCCCTCCACTTT
TRBJ1-5	TRBD1	TRBV15	16	medium-sized	CATSRGGTGRNQPQHF	TGTGCCACCAGCAGAGGAGGGACAGGGCGCAATCAGCCCCAGCATTTT
TRBJ2-7	TRBD1	TRBV10-3	14	.	CAISHGQGSYEQYF	TGTGCCATCAGTCACGGACAGGGTAGTTACGAGCAGTACTTC
TRBJ1-6	.	TRBV27	13	.	CASSGSHNSPLHF	TGTGCCAGCAGCGGATCTCATAATTCACCCCTCCACTTT
TRBJ2-5	.	TRBV25-1	13	.	CASSPQGRETQYF	TGTGCCAGCAGTCCCCAGGGGAGGGAGACCCAGTACTTC
TRBJ2-3	.	TRBV6-4	13	.	CASRDSATDTQYF	TGTGCCAGCAGAGACAGCGCCACAGATACGCAGTATTTT
TRBJ2-7	TRBD1	TRBV5-4	15	.	CASSLWDRGTYEQYF	TGTGCCAGCAGCTTATGGGACAGGGGAACCTACGAGCAGTACTTC
TRBJ2-4	TRBD1	TRBV2	16	.	CASSARRQGAYNIQYF	TGTGCCAGCAGTGCTAGGAGACAGGGGGCTTATAACATTCAGTACTTC
TRBJ1-2	.	TRBV28	15	.	CASSFSDTPNYGYTF	TGTGCCAGCAGTTTCTCGGACACTCCTAACTATGGCTACACCTTC